The rows below give T cell receptor beta chains drawn from one sample of a study of T cells in Graves' hyperthyroidism and ophthalmopathy. MiXCR was run by TCRdb on the multiplex PCR reads, yielding one entry per CDR3 protein. The data contain almost 250,000 distinct CDR3 sequences, almost 25% of them singletons. The sample was blood. The receptors shown here come from a woman aged 40 to 55 with Graves' ophthalmopathy. CDR3s include the opening cysteine and the closing phenylalanine or tryptophan. The D gene is left open where the match is weak.

CDR3 length,J gene,V gene,D gene,CDR3 protein
12,TRBJ2-7,TRBV12-3/TRBV12-4,TRBD2,CASRGGPYEQYF
15,TRBJ2-7,TRBV6-5,.,CASTVRADTFYEQYF
14,TRBJ1-6,TRBV9,TRBD1,CASSEPGQGSPLHF
14,TRBJ1-5,TRBV11-2,TRBD1,CASSQTGSNQPQHF
15,TRBJ1-6,TRBV30,.,CAWSGSPIYNSPLHF
15,TRBJ1-6,TRBV28,.,CASRLSGGNNSPLHF
13,TRBJ1-2,TRBV5-1,.,CASSLVVNYGYTF
14,TRBJ1-1,TRBV11-2,.,CASSYARMNTEAYF
15,TRBJ2-2,TRBV9,.,CASSVQDREDGELFF
14,TRBJ1-1,TRBV12-5,TRBD1,CASGLQGVNTEAFF
13,TRBJ2-4,TRBV20-1,.,CSVPGGAKNIQYF
16,TRBJ1-5,TRBV7-8,TRBD1,CASSPDREYSNQPQHF
16,TRBJ2-5,TRBV5-1,TRBD1,CASSLIGQGTVETQYF
13,TRBJ2-7,TRBV20-1,.,CSARVVGAYEQYF
14,TRBJ1-1,TRBV6-1,.,CASSAEGRDTEAFF
16,TRBJ2-5,TRBV6-1,.,CASRMGRGAPQETQYF
14,TRBJ2-3,TRBV20-1,.,CSARQPDSTDTQYF
14,TRBJ1-2,TRBV6-1,TRBD1,CASLPDRGIYGYTF
17,TRBJ2-2,TRBV6-1,.,CASSESPNTLWTGELFF
13,TRBJ2-2,TRBV10-3,.,CAISESGTGELFF
15,TRBJ2-2,TRBV12-3/TRBV12-4,TRBD1,CASGTGFTNTGELFF